Listed below are T cell receptor beta chains from one sample, sequenced in a study of CXCR3-negative and CXCR3-positive naive CD8 T cells. With the 5' RACE reads reprocessed, TCRdb shows one record per CDR3 protein and no DNA. The sample data list about 56,000 distinct CDR3 sequences. The sequenced sample consisted of memory CD8+ T cells from blood. Receptor source: a human donor in good health. Some clones in this sample may be carry-over from other donors' samples. Both conserved end residues are part of each CDR3. Clone size is not always given. Where it is, it says once, few, many or a class for expanded clones.

v_call: TRBV14
j_call: TRBJ2-2
clone_size: NA
cdr3_aa: CASSQDWGGAPDGELFF

v_call: TRBV7-9
j_call: TRBJ2-5
clone_size: NA
cdr3_aa: CASSSRTGQETQYF

v_call: TRBV3-1
j_call: TRBJ1-1
clone_size: NA
cdr3_aa: CASSPVWGGNTEAFF

v_call: TRBV27
j_call: TRBJ1-6
clone_size: NA
cdr3_aa: CASSPREGALNSPLHF

v_call: TRBV7-9
j_call: TRBJ2-7
clone_size: NA
cdr3_aa: CASEKGTSYEQYF

v_call: TRBV28
j_call: TRBJ1-1
clone_size: NA
cdr3_aa: CASRLAAVGTEAFF

v_call: TRBV10-3
j_call: TRBJ2-7
clone_size: NA
cdr3_aa: CAIRPPDREYEQYF

v_call: TRBV18
j_call: TRBJ2-3
clone_size: NA
cdr3_aa: CASSPPDRGSTDTQYF

v_call: TRBV12-3/TRBV12-4
j_call: TRBJ2-3
clone_size: NA
cdr3_aa: CASSLGAGVSGDTQYF

v_call: TRBV11-2
j_call: TRBJ2-5
clone_size: NA
cdr3_aa: CASSLGHYGQETQYF

v_call: TRBV28
j_call: TRBJ2-1
clone_size: NA
cdr3_aa: CASNPAITYNEQFF

v_call: TRBV5-1
j_call: TRBJ2-1
clone_size: NA
cdr3_aa: CASSLIFSTNNEQFF

v_call: TRBV4-1
j_call: TRBJ1-5
clone_size: NA
cdr3_aa: CASSQFRGENQPQHF

v_call: TRBV29-1
j_call: TRBJ2-7
clone_size: NA
cdr3_aa: CSVEDPGSTSYEQYF

v_call: TRBV20-1
j_call: TRBJ2-7
clone_size: NA
cdr3_aa: CSAQADSKSYEQYF

v_call: TRBV20-1
j_call: TRBJ2-7
clone_size: NA
cdr3_aa: CSARAHGAYEQYF

v_call: TRBV21-1
j_call: TRBJ2-1
clone_size: NA
cdr3_aa: CASSKADADRDNEQFF

v_call: TRBV21-1
j_call: TRBJ2-1
clone_size: NA
cdr3_aa: CASITGTGDNEQFF

v_call: TRBV28
j_call: TRBJ2-1
clone_size: NA
cdr3_aa: CASSLLATYNEQFF

v_call: TRBV28
j_call: TRBJ2-7
clone_size: NA
cdr3_aa: CASSFRGGLAYEQYF

v_call: TRBV28
j_call: TRBJ2-7
clone_size: NA
cdr3_aa: CAGSLGGEQYF

v_call: TRBV4-3
j_call: TRBJ1-1
clone_size: NA
cdr3_aa: CASSQMVTENTEAFF

v_call: TRBV29-1
j_call: TRBJ2-7
clone_size: NA
cdr3_aa: CSVVGTGVSEQYF

v_call: TRBV7-2
j_call: TRBJ1-3
clone_size: NA
cdr3_aa: CASSSGRISGNTIYF

v_call: TRBV7-9
j_call: TRBJ2-1
clone_size: NA
cdr3_aa: CASSLPSGLSTYNEQFF

v_call: TRBV2
j_call: TRBJ2-1
clone_size: NA
cdr3_aa: CASSERFGSLAGGNEQFF

v_call: TRBV6-4
j_call: TRBJ2-3
clone_size: medium-sized
cdr3_aa: CASSDGGGTDTQYF

v_call: TRBV7-9
j_call: TRBJ2-1
clone_size: NA
cdr3_aa: CASSDVLVNEQFF

v_call: TRBV23-1
j_call: TRBJ2-1
clone_size: NA
cdr3_aa: CASSPVFPQRTDNEQFF

v_call: TRBV7-6
j_call: TRBJ2-7
clone_size: NA
cdr3_aa: CASSPVGGYEQYF

v_call: TRBV27
j_call: TRBJ2-7
clone_size: NA
cdr3_aa: CASSLAGGGPYEQYF

v_call: TRBV12-3/TRBV12-4
j_call: TRBJ2-2
clone_size: NA
cdr3_aa: CASSRGTGELFF

v_call: TRBV7-9
j_call: TRBJ2-1
clone_size: NA
cdr3_aa: CASSPGTGRWNEQFF

v_call: TRBV7-7
j_call: TRBJ2-3
clone_size: NA
cdr3_aa: CASSPISGVATDTQYF

v_call: TRBV2
j_call: TRBJ2-1
clone_size: NA
cdr3_aa: CASSEELPREDEQFF

v_call: TRBV29-1
j_call: TRBJ2-3
clone_size: NA
cdr3_aa: CSVEGGDGPSMFVDTQYF

v_call: TRBV29-1
j_call: TRBJ1-4
clone_size: NA
cdr3_aa: CSVEKAGDMEEKLFF

v_call: TRBV29-1
j_call: TRBJ2-7
clone_size: NA
cdr3_aa: CSVIGDPYEQYF

v_call: TRBV11-3
j_call: TRBJ2-7
clone_size: NA
cdr3_aa: CASSFKGPYEQYF

v_call: TRBV2
j_call: TRBJ2-7
clone_size: NA
cdr3_aa: CASSTWEEFEQYF

v_call: TRBV20-1
j_call: TRBJ2-7
clone_size: large
cdr3_aa: CSASGGGDLDEQYF

v_call: TRBV7-2
j_call: TRBJ1-2
clone_size: NA
cdr3_aa: CASSQPDRGAGYTF

v_call: TRBV28
j_call: TRBJ2-3
clone_size: NA
cdr3_aa: CASSAIGQGITDTQYF

v_call: TRBV14
j_call: TRBJ2-1
clone_size: NA
cdr3_aa: CASSQDGQGPYNEQFF

v_call: TRBV7-2
j_call: TRBJ2-5
clone_size: NA
cdr3_aa: CAVAGTRGTQYF

v_call: TRBV20-1
j_call: TRBJ1-6
clone_size: NA
cdr3_aa: CSARSRQSSYNSPLHF

v_call: TRBV7-3
j_call: TRBJ2-2
clone_size: NA
cdr3_aa: CASSFLEGGDTGELFF

v_call: TRBV7-3
j_call: TRBJ1-2
clone_size: NA
cdr3_aa: CASRASGDINYGYTF

v_call: TRBV4-1
j_call: TRBJ2-5
clone_size: NA
cdr3_aa: CASSQEGRQETQYF

v_call: TRBV29-1
j_call: TRBJ2-1
clone_size: NA
cdr3_aa: CSEGGSYNEQFF

v_call: TRBV28
j_call: TRBJ2-1
clone_size: NA
cdr3_aa: CASSYIVGYYNEQFF

v_call: TRBV29-1
j_call: TRBJ2-7
clone_size: NA
cdr3_aa: CSIARGDYEQYF

v_call: TRBV28
j_call: TRBJ2-7
clone_size: NA
cdr3_aa: CASSLRSAYEQYF

v_call: TRBV12-3/TRBV12-4
j_call: TRBJ2-7
clone_size: NA
cdr3_aa: CASSPGTPREQYF

v_call: TRBV15
j_call: TRBJ2-1
clone_size: NA
cdr3_aa: CATSTPGQSYNEQFF

v_call: TRBV5-1
j_call: TRBJ2-1
clone_size: NA
cdr3_aa: CASSFPGEQFF

v_call: TRBV28
j_call: TRBJ2-1
clone_size: NA
cdr3_aa: CASSPLDSYEQFF

v_call: TRBV7-9
j_call: TRBJ2-1
clone_size: NA
cdr3_aa: CASSLAQGLADNEQFF

v_call: TRBV11-2
j_call: TRBJ2-1
clone_size: NA
cdr3_aa: CASSVSRDLYNEQFF